This T cell receptor beta chain appears in the sequencing data of a study of blood T cell repertoires in COVID-19. Seattle-derived patients entered the study during active infection and were followed longitudinally. Data came from immunoSEQ multiplex PCR; TCRdb stores just in-frame clones and leaves some out. The sample records some 180,000 clones, approximately 91% being singletons. The CDR3 sequence is 15 residues long. CDR1 and CDR2 from the germline V gene are SGHRS and YFSETQ. V was trimmed by 0 bases and J by 8 bases, leaving 12 bases between them. This sequence originates from a man aged 45-60 years with COVID-19, enrolled during active disease. The sample comprised peripheral blood. The J gene is TRBJ1-6, the V gene TRBV5-1, with D possibly TRBD1 on 5 matching bases. CDR3 loop: CASSLEGVRDSPLHF. CDR3 nucleotides: TGCGCCAGCAGCTTGGAAGGGGTACGGGATTCACCCCTCCACTTT.